The source of this TCR beta chain is a study of OX40 agonist ivuxolimab in advanced cancers. Study details: Across the patients, intravenous ivuxolimab was delivered every 2 weeks at 0.01 to 10 mg/kg. A history of anti-PD-1, anti-PD-L1 or anti-CTLA-4 therapy was acceptable, and 40% to 45% had some.

Patients were excluded for autoimmune disease history or systemic immunosuppression. With 6 bases removed from V and 5 bases from J, the gap between germline ends came to 14 bases. Looked up from germline, CDR1 is MDHEN and CDR2 is SYDVKM. The CDR3 contains 14 residues. The assay was immunoSEQ multiplex PCR, and TCRdb's table has in-frame clones only and misses some. The table lists 80,000 to 100,000 clones, under 95% of them singletons, with over 2.5% in the top ten. The J gene is TRBJ2-1, the V gene TRBV28; D tentatively fits TRBD1 or TRBD2 (5 bases each). Specimen: CD4+ or CD8+ T cells sorted from blood, collected in a trial of the OX40 agonist ivuxolimab. This clonotype originated in an adult with an advanced solid tumor such as melanoma, head and neck, liver or kidney cancer. For the CDR3, the DNA is TGTGCCAGCAGCTTCCCGGGACCCCACAATGAGCAGTTCTTC. It codes for CASSFPGPHNEQFF.